This TCR beta chain was sequenced for a study of response to subunit inactivated influenza vaccine. Study-wide results and limits: Authors suggested seasonal influenza vaccinations each recruit few new T cells.

One entry per CDR3 protein, called by TCRdb with MiXCR from the RT-PCR reads. The sample contains roughly 570,000 distinct CDR3 sequences, over 10% of which appear only once. This CDR3 has 12 residues. V gave up 10 bases and J gave up 5 bases, with 14 bases separating them. Germline V gene sequence: CDR1 MDHEN, CDR2 SYDVKM. This clonotype was observed a handful of times. The antigen is not known. The TCR was taken from a man aged 50 to 59 who received an inactivated influenza vaccine. Sequenced material: PBMCs from blood, taken 45 days after vaccination. V usage is TRBV28 and J usage is TRBJ2-5; TRBD1 or TRBD2 may be the D gene (5 bases each). The CDR3 bases are TGTGCCATCGGACTTTCAGGGGAGACCCAGTACTTC. The encoded protein is CAIGLSGETQYF.